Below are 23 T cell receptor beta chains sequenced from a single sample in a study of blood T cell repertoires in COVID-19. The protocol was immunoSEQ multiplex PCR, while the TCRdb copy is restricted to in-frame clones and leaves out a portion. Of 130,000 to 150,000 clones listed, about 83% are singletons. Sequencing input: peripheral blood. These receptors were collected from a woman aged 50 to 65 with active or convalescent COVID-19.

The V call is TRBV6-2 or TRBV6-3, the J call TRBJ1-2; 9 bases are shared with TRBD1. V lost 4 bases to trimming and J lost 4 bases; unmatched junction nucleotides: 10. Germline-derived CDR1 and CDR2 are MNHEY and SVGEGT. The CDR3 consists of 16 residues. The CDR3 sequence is CASSFGTGTVGYGYTF. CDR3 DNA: TGTGCCAGCAGTTTCGGGACAGGGACGGTTGGCTATGGCTACACCTTC.

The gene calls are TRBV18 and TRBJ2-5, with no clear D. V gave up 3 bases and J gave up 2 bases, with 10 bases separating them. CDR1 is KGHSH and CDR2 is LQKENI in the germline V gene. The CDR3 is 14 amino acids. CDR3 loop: CASSPVVAQETQYF. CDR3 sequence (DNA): TGTGCCAGCTCACCTGTGGTAGCACAAGAGACCCAGTACTTC.

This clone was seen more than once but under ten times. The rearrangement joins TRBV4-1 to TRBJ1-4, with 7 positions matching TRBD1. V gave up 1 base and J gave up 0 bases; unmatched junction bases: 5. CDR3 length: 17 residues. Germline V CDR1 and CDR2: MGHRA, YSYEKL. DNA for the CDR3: TGCGCCAGCAGCCAAGGACAGGGTACAGCAACTAATGAAAAACTGTTTTTT. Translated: CASSQGQGTATNEKLFF.

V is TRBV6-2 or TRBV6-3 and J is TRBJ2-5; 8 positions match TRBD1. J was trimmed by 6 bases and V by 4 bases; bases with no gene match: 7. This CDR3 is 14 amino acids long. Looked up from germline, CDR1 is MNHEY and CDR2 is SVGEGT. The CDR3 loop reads CASSSDRVLQTQYF. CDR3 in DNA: TGTGCCAGCAGTTCGGACAGGGTCTTACAGACCCAGTACTTC.

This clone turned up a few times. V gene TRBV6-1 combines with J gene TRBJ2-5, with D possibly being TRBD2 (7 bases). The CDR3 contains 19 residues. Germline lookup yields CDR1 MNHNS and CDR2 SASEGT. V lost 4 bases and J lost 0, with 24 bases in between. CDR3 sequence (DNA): TGTGCCAGCAGTGCCCATTGGGGGGGCACGTACCTGTACCAAGAGACCCAGTACTTC. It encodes CASSAHWGGTYLYQETQYF.

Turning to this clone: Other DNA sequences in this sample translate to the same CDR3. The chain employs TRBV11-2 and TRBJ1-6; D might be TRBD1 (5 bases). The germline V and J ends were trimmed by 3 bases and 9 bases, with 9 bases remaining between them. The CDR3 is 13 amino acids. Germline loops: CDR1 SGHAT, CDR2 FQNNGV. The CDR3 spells CASSLGTGSPLHF. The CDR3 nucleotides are TGTGCCAGCAGCTTGGGCACAGGTTCACCCCTCCACTTT. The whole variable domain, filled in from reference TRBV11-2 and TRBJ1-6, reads EAGVAQSPRYKIIEKRQSVAFWCNPISGHATLYWYQQILGQGPKLLIQFQNNGVVDDSQLPKDRFSAERLKGVDSTLKIQPAKLEDSAVYLCASSLGTGSPLHFGNGTRLTVT.

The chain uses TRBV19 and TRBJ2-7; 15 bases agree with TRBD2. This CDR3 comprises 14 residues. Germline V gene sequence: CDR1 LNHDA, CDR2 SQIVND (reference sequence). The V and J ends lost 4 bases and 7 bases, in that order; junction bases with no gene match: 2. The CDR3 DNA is TGTGCCAGTAGTACAGGACTAGCGGGAGGGGAGCAGTACTTC. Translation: CASSTGLAGGEQYF.

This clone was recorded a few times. The CDR3 spells CASSESGTGGYNEQFF. CDR3 in DNA: TGTGCCAGCAGTGAGTCCGGGACAGGGGGCTACAATGAGCAGTTCTTC. The rearrangement joins TRBV6-1 to TRBJ2-1; TRBD1 aligns across 11 bases. This CDR3 is 16 amino acids long. Germline lookup yields CDR1 MNHNS and CDR2 SASEGT. J gave up 3 bases and V 3 bases, and 4 bases lay outside the gene matches.

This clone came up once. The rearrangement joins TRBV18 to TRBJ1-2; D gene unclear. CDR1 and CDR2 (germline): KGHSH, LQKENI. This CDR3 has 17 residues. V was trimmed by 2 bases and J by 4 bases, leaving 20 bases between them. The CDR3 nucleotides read TGTGCCAGCTCACCATTTAGGGAGGGCCACTTTACCTATGGCTACACCTTC. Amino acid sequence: CASSPFREGHFTYGYTF.

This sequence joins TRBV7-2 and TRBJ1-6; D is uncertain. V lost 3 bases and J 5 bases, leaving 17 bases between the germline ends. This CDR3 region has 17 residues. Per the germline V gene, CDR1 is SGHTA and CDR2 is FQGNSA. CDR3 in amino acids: CASSFLGIRLDNSPLHF. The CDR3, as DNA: TGTGCCAGCAGCTTCCTCGGGATCCGTCTTGATAATTCACCCCTCCACTTT. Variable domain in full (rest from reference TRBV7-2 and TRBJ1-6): GAGVSQSPSNKVTEKGKDVELRCDPISGHTALYWYRQSLGQGLEFLIYFQGNSAPDKSGLPSDRFSAERTGGSVSTLTIQRTQQEDSAVYLCASSFLGIRLDNSPLHFGNGTRLTVT.

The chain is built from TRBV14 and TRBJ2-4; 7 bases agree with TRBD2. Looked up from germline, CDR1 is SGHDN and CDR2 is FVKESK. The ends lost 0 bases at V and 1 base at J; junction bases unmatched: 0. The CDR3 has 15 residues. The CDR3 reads CASSQEGGAKNIQYF. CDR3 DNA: TGTGCCAGCAGCCAAGAGGGAGGGGCCAAAAACATTCAGTACTTC.

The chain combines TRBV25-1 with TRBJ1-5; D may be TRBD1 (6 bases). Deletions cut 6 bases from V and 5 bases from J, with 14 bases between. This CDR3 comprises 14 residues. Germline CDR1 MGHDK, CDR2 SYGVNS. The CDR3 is CASRDTGFDQPQHF. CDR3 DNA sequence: TGTGCCAGCAGGGATACAGGGTTCGATCAGCCCCAGCATTTT.

CDR3 sequence reads: CASSALTSRTYEQYF. CDR3 coding DNA: TGTGCCAGCAGCGCGTTGACTAGCAGAACCTACGAGCAGTACTTC. V usage is TRBV7-2 and J usage is TRBJ2-7; 7 bases fit TRBD2. Per germline, CDR1 SGHTA and CDR2 FQGNSA. The CDR3 totals 15 residues. The V segment lost 5 bases and the J segment 2 bases; nucleotides outside the gene matches: 9.

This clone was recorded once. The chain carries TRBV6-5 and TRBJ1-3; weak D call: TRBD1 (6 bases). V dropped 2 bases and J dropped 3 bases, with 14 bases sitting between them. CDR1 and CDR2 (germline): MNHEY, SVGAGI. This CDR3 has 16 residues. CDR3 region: CASSYLGGQIGNTIYF. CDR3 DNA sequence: TGTGCCAGCAGTTACCTGGGGGGGCAGATTGGAAACACCATATATTTT.

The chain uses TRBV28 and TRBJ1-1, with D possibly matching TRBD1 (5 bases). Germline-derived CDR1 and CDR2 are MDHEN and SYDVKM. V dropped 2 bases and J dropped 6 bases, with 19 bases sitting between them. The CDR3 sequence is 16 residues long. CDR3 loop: CASSLPFRRGVAEAFF. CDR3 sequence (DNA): TGTGCCAGCAGTTTACCTTTCAGGAGGGGCGTCGCTGAAGCTTTCTTT.

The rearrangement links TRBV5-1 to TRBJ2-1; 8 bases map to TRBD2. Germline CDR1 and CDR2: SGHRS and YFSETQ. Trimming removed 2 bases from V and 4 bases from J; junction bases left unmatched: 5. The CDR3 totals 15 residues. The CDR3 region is CASSFYSGTYNEQFF. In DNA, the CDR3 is TGCGCCAGCAGCTTTTATAGCGGGACTTACAATGAGCAGTTCTTC.

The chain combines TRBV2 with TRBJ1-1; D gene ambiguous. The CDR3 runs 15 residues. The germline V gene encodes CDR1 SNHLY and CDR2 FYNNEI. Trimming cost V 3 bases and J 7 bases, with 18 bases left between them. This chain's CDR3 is CASSDTNKRRVEAFF. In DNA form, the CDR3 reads TGTGCCAGCAGTGATACGAACAAAAGGCGGGTTGAAGCTTTCTTT.

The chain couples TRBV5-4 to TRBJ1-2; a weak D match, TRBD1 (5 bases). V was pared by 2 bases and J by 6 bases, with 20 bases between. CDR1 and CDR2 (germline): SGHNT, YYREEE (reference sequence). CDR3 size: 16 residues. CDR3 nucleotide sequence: TGTGCCAGCAGCTTACGGGGGACCACTCGACTAGATGGCTACACCTTC. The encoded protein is CASSLRGTTRLDGYTF.

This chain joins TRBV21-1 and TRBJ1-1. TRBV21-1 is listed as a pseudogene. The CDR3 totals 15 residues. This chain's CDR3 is CASSLAQGGYTEAFF. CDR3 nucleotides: TGTGCCAGCAGCTTAGCCCAGGGAGGGTACACTGAAGCTTTCTTT.

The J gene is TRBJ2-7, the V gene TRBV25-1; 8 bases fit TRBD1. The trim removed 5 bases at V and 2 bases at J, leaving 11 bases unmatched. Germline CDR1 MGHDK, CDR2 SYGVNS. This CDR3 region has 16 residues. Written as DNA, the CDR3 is TGTGCCAGCAGTCCCTTGGGACAGGCCATCACCTACGAGCAGTACTTC. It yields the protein CASSPLGQAITYEQYF.

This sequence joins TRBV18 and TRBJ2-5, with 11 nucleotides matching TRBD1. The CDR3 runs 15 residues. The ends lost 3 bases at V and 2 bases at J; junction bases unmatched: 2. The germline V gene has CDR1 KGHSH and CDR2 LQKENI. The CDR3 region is CASSPDRGLQETQYF. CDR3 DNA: TGTGCCAGCTCACCGGACAGGGGGCTACAAGAGACCCAGTACTTC.

In DNA, the CDR3 is TGCGCCAGCAGCTTGGCCCAGGGAACGCAGTATTTT. Amino acid sequence: CASSLAQGTQYF. V is TRBV5-1 and J is TRBJ2-3; D may be TRBD1 (5 bases). Trimming removed 0 bases at V and 9 bases at J, with 8 bases between. Germline V CDR1 and CDR2: SGHRS, YFSETQ. The CDR3 contains 12 residues.

CDR3 in amino acids: CASSFDRGSKTQYF. CDR3 nucleotide sequence: TGTGCCAGCAGCTTTGACAGGGGGTCGAAGACCCAGTACTTC. The V call is TRBV7-2, the J call TRBJ2-5; 9 bases match TRBD1. This CDR3 contains 14 residues. Germline V lookup: CDR1 SGHTA, CDR2 FQGNSA. After removal of 3 bases from V and 6 bases from J, the junction contained 5 bases not matched to a gene.